The 3 T cell receptor beta chains listed next were all sequenced from one sample in a study of blood T cell repertoires in COVID-19. Sequencing used immunoSEQ multiplex PCR; TCRdb keeps in-frame clones, though not all of them. The table includes over 150,000 clones, around four fifths detected once. The sequencing input was peripheral blood. The receptors were sampled from a woman older than 75 with COVID-19, enrolled during active disease.

This clone was recorded once. The chain links TRBV11-2 to TRBJ2-7, with D possibly TRBD1 on 6 matching bases. The CDR3 is 13 residues long. The V gene lost 5 bases and the J gene lost 2 bases, with 10 bases spanning the gap. Germline lookup yields CDR1 SGHAT and CDR2 FQNNGV. Written as DNA, the CDR3 is TGTGCCAGCAGCCATCGGACAGCCTACGAGCAGTACTTC. Residues: CASSHRTAYEQYF.

The J gene is TRBJ2-3, the V gene TRBV6-2 or TRBV6-3, with 8 bases fitting TRBD1. The V and J ends lost 6 bases and 4 bases, in that order; junction bases with no gene match: 6. Germline assignment: CDR1 MNHEY and CDR2 SVGEGT. The CDR3 is 14 residues long. The CDR3 region is CASSSDRGSDTQYF. The CDR3 DNA reads TGTGCCAGCAGCTCTGACAGGGGCTCAGATACGCAGTATTTT.

The chain carries TRBV7-9 and TRBJ2-7, with a possible D match to TRBD1 (6 bases). Germline V gene data show CDR1 as SEHNR and CDR2 as FQNEAQ (reference sequence). The V gene lost 3 bases and the J gene lost 4 bases, with 13 bases spanning the gap. The CDR3 runs 14 residues. CDR3 in amino acids: CASSFVQGGYEQYF. Written as DNA, the CDR3 is TGTGCCAGCAGCTTCGTACAGGGTGGGTACGAGCAGTACTTC.